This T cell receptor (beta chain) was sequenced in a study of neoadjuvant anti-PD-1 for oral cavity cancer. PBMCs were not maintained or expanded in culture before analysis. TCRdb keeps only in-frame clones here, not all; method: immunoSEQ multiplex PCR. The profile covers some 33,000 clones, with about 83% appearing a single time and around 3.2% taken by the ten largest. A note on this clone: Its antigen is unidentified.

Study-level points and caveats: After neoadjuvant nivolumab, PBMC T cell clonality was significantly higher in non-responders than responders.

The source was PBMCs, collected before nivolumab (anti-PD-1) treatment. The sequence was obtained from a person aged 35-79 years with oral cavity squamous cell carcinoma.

The CDR3 region is CASSLWDRNTEAFF. The CDR3 coding sequence is TGTGCCAGCAGCTTATGGGACAGAAACACTGAAGCTTTCTTT. The chain links TRBV7-9 to TRBJ1-1; 7 nucleotides align to TRBD1. CDR1 is SEHNR, CDR2 FQNEAQ, per germline (reference sequence). Unmatched junction bases numbered 2, after V lost 2 bases and J lost 2 bases. CDR3 size: 14 residues.